Below are 25 T cell receptor beta chains sequenced from a single sample in a study of cytomegalovirus exposure and HLA in healthy donors. The PCR made use of 60 Vbeta and 13 Jbeta primers. Data came from immunoSEQ multiplex PCR; TCRdb stores just in-frame clones and leaves some out. The sample consists of roughly 170,000 clones, 80% to 90% of them appearing once. Specimen: PBMCs. The receptors were gathered from a woman aged 18-29 years in good health and CMV-seronegative.

This sequence joins TRBV28 and TRBJ1-5; D perhaps matches TRBD1 (5 bases). From germline, CDR1 is MDHEN and CDR2 SYDVKM. Trimming took off 2 bases at V and 7 bases at J, with 12 bases between the two ends. This CDR3 region has 14 residues. The CDR3 DNA follows: TGTGCCAGCAGTTTACAGGGTGGAAGCCAGCCCCAGCATTTT. Its translation: CASSLQGGSQPQHF. Complete variable domain (other parts from reference TRBV28 and TRBJ1-5): DVKVTQSSRYLVKRTGEKVFLECVQDMDHENMFWYRQDPGLGLRLIYFSYDVKMKEKGDIPEGYSVSREKKERFSLILESASTNQTSMYLCASSLQGGSQPQHFGDGTRLSIL.

The chain is built from TRBV28 and TRBJ1-5, with 7 positions matching TRBD1. J was trimmed by 2 bases and V by 4 bases; bases with no gene match: 8. The CDR3 runs 16 residues. Germline CDR1 MDHEN, CDR2 SYDVKM. CDR3 loop: CASSYRGSRGNQPQHF. In DNA, the CDR3 is TGTGCCAGCAGTTACAGGGGTTCGCGCGGCAATCAGCCCCAGCATTTT.

J is TRBJ2-7 and V is TRBV4-1; 10 nucleotides match TRBD1. Trimming cost V 7 bases and J 2 bases; bases outside gene matches: 5. Germline-derived CDR1 and CDR2 are MGHRA and YSYEKL. The CDR3 consists of 14 residues. Here the CDR3 DNA reads TGCGCCAGCACTCCGGGACAGGGGACCTACGAGCAGTACTTC. Its protein product is CASTPGQGTYEQYF.

This clone came up once. The junction does not match germline at one end; this may be a read error. The J gene is TRBJ1-2, the V gene TRBV7-9; 7 bases map to TRBD1. Germline lookup yields CDR1 SEHNR and CDR2 FQNEAQ (reference sequence). The CDR3 contains 15 residues. The CDR3 region has the DNA TGTTCCAGCAGCGCCCCCGGACAGGCTCTGTATGGCTACACCTTC. This gives the protein CSSSAPGQALYGYTF.

This clone occurred once. J is TRBJ2-5 and V is TRBV4-1; 7 nucleotides match TRBD1. The V and J ends lost 4 bases and 5 bases, in that order; junction bases with no gene match: 10. The CDR3 totals 15 residues. Germline lookup yields CDR1 MGHRA and CDR2 YSYEKL. CDR3 protein: CASSRLDRVKETQYF. CDR3 in DNA: TGCGCCAGCAGCCGCCTAGACAGGGTAAAGGAGACCCAGTACTTC.

V usage is TRBV10-3 and J usage is TRBJ1-5; D uncertain. V lost 1 base, J lost 6 bases, and 10 bases lay in between. In germline, CDR1 is ENHRY, CDR2 SYGVKD. There are 14 residues in the CDR3. CDR3 sequence reads: CAISELAASQPQHF. The DNA for the CDR3 is TGTGCCATCAGTGAGTTGGCCGCCAGTCAGCCCCAGCATTTT.

As DNA, the CDR3 is TGTGCCAGCAGTTCAGGCTATGGCTACACCTTC. This translates into CASSSGYGYTF. This rearrangement joins TRBV6-5 to TRBJ1-2; D gene uncertain. V lost 4 bases and J lost 4, with 4 bases in between. Per the germline V gene, CDR1 is MNHEY and CDR2 is SVGAGI. The CDR3 is 11 amino acids.

The V gene is TRBV28, the J gene TRBJ1-1; tentative D call: TRBD1 (5 bases). Germline V CDR1 and CDR2: MDHEN, SYDVKM. The CDR3 is 13 residues long. Trimming pared 4 bases from V and 5 bases from J, leaving 11 bases between. The DNA for the CDR3 is TGTGCCAGCAGTTATAGGGGTCGTACTGAAGCTTTCTTT. Residues: CASSYRGRTEAFF.

The chain has TRBV9 and TRBJ2-5, with a possible D match to TRBD2 (5 bases). CDR1 and CDR2 (germline): SGDLS, YYNGEE. V shed 7 bases and J shed 3 bases, with 22 bases lying between them. CDR3 size: 16 residues. For the CDR3, the DNA is TGTGCCAGCTCCCGAATGGGGATTACGGGGAAAGAGACCCAGTACTTC. Its translation is CASSRMGITGKETQYF.

V and J are TRBV11-2 and TRBJ1-2; D remains ambiguous. This CDR3 region has 16 residues. CDR1 and CDR2 from the germline V gene are SGHAT and FQNNGV. Trimming stripped 0 bases from V and 7 bases from J, with 18 bases between. As DNA, the CDR3 is TGTGCCAGCAGCTTAGATCTCGTTGCAGAAGGAGGTGGCTACACCTTC. This codes for CASSLDLVAEGGGYTF.

The CDR3: CASSLGAGYGYTF. For the CDR3, the DNA is TGTGCCAGCAGCTTAGGAGCGGGGTATGGCTACACCTTC. The genes are TRBV7-2 and TRBJ1-2; D is undetermined. V dropped 1 base and J dropped 5 bases, with 8 bases sitting between them. From germline, CDR1 is SGHTA and CDR2 FQGNSA. The CDR3 consists of 13 residues.

The chain links TRBV9 to TRBJ2-1; 7 positions match TRBD1. The CDR3 has 14 amino acids. V lost 4 bases to trimming and J lost 3 bases; unmatched junction nucleotides: 4. Per the germline V gene, CDR1 is SGDLS and CDR2 is YYNGEE. The CDR3 loop is CASSPGTDYNEQFF. CDR3 in DNA: TGTGCCAGCAGCCCCGGGACAGACTACAATGAGCAGTTCTTC.

J is TRBJ2-1 and V is TRBV6-1; 10 nucleotides agree with TRBD2. J gave up 7 bases and V 7 bases, and 13 bases lay outside the gene matches. Germline values: CDR1 MNHNS, CDR2 SASEGT. This CDR3 has 16 amino acids. The CDR3: CASNEAAGLAANEQFF. The CDR3 coding sequence is TGTGCCAGCAACGAAGCCGCAGGACTAGCGGCAAATGAGCAGTTCTTC.

The chain recombines TRBV29-1 with TRBJ2-1; TRBD2 matches at 9 bases. J was trimmed by 5 bases and V by 3 bases; bases with no gene match: 11. The CDR3 totals 16 residues. The germline V gene has CDR1 SQVTM and CDR2 ANQGSEA. CDR3 DNA: TGCAGCGTTGATCGGCCCGGGACTAGCTTCGACAATGAGCAGTTCTTC. Its translation: CSVDRPGTSFDNEQFF.

This rearrangement joins TRBV5-1 to TRBJ2-7, with a possible D match to TRBD2 (6 bases). The CDR3 spans 15 residues. The germline V gene encodes CDR1 SGHRS and CDR2 YFSETQ. The V and J ends lost 0 bases and 2 bases respectively, with 12 bases between them. CDR3 coding DNA: TGCGCCAGCAGCTTGGGGGGGGAGCCTCCCTACGAGCAGTACTTC. Translation: CASSLGGEPPYEQYF.

A single count supports this clone. The chain uses TRBV7-9 and TRBJ1-2, with 11 bases fitting TRBD1. V shed 5 bases and J 7 bases; nucleotides not matched to a gene: 9. This CDR3 contains 15 residues. The V gene's germline CDR1 is SEHNR and CDR2 FQNEAQ (reference sequence). This CDR3 is CASSTRDRGNRGYTF. As DNA, the CDR3 is TGTGCCAGCAGCACCCGGGACAGGGGGAACCGTGGCTACACCTTC. The variable domain in full, completed from reference TRBV7-9 and TRBJ1-2, reads DTGVSQNPRHKITKRGQNVTFRCDPISEHNRLYWYRQTLGQGPEFLTYFQNEAQLEKSRLLSDRFSAERPKGSFSTLEIQRTEQGDSAMYLCASSTRDRGNRGYTFGSGTRLTVV.

This clone was seen only once. This chain links TRBV5-8 with TRBJ2-5; D possibly corresponds to TRBD1 (5 bases). Germline V CDR1 and CDR2: SGHTS, YDEGEE. The V end was cut by 1 base, the J end by 6 bases, with 16 bases between. This CDR3 spans 15 amino acids. CDR3 in DNA: TGTGCCAGCAGCTTGTCGCAGGGAATCGTGAAGACCCAGTACTTC. Its translation is CASSLSQGIVKTQYF.

The CDR3 DNA is TGTGCCAGCAGTTACTCGTCCAGGGGGTTCGACACTGAAGCTTTCTTT. Amino acid sequence: CASSYSSRGFDTEAFF. The V call is TRBV6-5, the J call TRBJ1-1; 7 nucleotides align to TRBD1. The germline V gene encodes CDR1 MNHEY and CDR2 SVGAGI. CDR3 length: 16 residues. The junction had 7 bases not matched to a gene; V was cut back by 0 bases and J by 3 bases.

V is TRBV6-1 and J is TRBJ1-2; D not certain. The V gene's germline CDR1 is MNHNS and CDR2 SASEGT. The CDR3 is 14 amino acids. Between the trimmed V and J ends, which lost 3 bases and 8 bases, there was a span of 16 bases. Here the CDR3 DNA reads TGTGCCAGCAGTGATGTGAGGGAGCGAGGGGGCTACACCTTC. Its protein is CASSDVRERGGYTF.

The table lists this clone with a count of one. The chain recombines TRBV7-3 with TRBJ2-1; possibly TRBD2 for D (5 bases). The CDR3 has 16 amino acids. Germline V CDR1 and CDR2: SGHTA, FQGTGA. The V gene lost 1 base and the J gene lost 0 bases, with 10 bases spanning the gap. Here the CDR3 reads CASSLSGSSSYNEQFF. In nucleotides, the CDR3 is TGTGCCAGCAGCTTAAGCGGGTCAAGCTCCTACAATGAGCAGTTCTTC.

The chain employs TRBV7-2 and TRBJ2-2; perhaps TRBD2 as D (5 bases). The CDR3 runs 14 residues. Trimming left V 5 bases short and J 5 bases short, with 12 bases between. The germline V gene encodes CDR1 SGHTA and CDR2 FQGNSA. In DNA form, the CDR3 reads TGTGCCAGCAGCCAAGGACTTAGAACCGGGGAGCTGTTTTTT. Protein: CASSQGLRTGELFF. The full variable domain, rest sourced from reference TRBV7-2 and TRBJ2-2, is GAGVSQSPSNKVTEKGKDVELRCDPISGHTALYWYRQSLGQGLEFLIYFQGNSAPDKSGLPSDRFSAERTGGSVSTLTIQRTQQEDSAVYLCASSQGLRTGELFFGEGSRLTVL.

DNA for the CDR3: TGTGCCAGCAGTGTAGAAAGACACTACGAGCAGTACTTC. Translation: CASSVERHYEQYF. The chain links TRBV2 to TRBJ2-7; D is uncertain. The CDR3 is 13 residues long. CDR1 is SNHLY, CDR2 FYNNEI, per germline. V was clipped by 4 bases and J by 3 bases, with 10 bases between them.

The chain carries TRBV6-5 and TRBJ2-5, with D possibly TRBD2 on 7 matching bases. With the DNA end fitting TRBJ2-7 better, the J assignment may be wrong. CDR3 length: 12 amino acids. The germline V gene has CDR1 MNHEY and CDR2 SVGAGI. The CDR3 loop reads CASAGATYEQYF. CDR3 DNA sequence: TGTGCCAGCGCGGGGGCGACCTACGAGCAGTACTTC.

V usage is TRBV11-1 and J usage is TRBJ1-1; D is ambiguous. The ends were cut back, 5 bases at V and 2 bases at J, with 12 bases in the middle. CDR1 and CDR2 from the germline V gene are SGHAT and FQDESV (reference sequence). CDR3 size: 14 residues. The CDR3 nucleotides read TGTGCCAGCAGCCTCACATCAGGTAACACTGAAGCTTTCTTT. Its translation: CASSLTSGNTEAFF.

The chain employs TRBV10-3 and TRBJ2-7, with D possibly being TRBD1 (5 bases). The CDR3 runs 15 residues. V lost 5 bases to trimming and J lost 0 bases, with 14 bases between them. The germline gives CDR1 ENHRY, CDR2 SYGVKD. The CDR3 loop is CAISNPAGHSYEQYF. CDR3 DNA sequence: TGTGCCATCAGTAATCCAGCCGGACACTCCTACGAGCAGTACTTC.